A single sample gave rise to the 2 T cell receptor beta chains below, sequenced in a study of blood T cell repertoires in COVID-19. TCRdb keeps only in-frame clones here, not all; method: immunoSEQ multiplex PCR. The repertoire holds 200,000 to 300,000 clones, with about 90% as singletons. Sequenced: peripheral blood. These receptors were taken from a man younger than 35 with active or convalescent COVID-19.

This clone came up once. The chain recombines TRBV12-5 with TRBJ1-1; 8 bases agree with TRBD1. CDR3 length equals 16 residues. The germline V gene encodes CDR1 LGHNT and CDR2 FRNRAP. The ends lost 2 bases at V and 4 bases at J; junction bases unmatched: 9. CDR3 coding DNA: TGTGCTAGTGGTTTGATCCAGGGGGCTACGGCCACTGAAGCTTTCTTT. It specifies CASGLIQGATATEAFF. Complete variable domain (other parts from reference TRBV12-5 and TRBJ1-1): DARVTQTPRHKVTEMGQEVTMRCQPILGHNTVFWYRQTMMQGLELLAYFRNRAPLDDSGMPKDRFSAEMPDATLATLKIQPSEPRDSAVYFCASGLIQGATATEAFFGQGTRLTVV.

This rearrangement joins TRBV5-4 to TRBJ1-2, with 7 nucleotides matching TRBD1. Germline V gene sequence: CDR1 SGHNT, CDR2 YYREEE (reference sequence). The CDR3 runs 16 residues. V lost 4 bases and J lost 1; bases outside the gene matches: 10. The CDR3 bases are TGTGCCAGCAGCCCCGAGGGACAGATCCTTAACTATGGCTACACCTTC. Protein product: CASSPEGQILNYGYTF.